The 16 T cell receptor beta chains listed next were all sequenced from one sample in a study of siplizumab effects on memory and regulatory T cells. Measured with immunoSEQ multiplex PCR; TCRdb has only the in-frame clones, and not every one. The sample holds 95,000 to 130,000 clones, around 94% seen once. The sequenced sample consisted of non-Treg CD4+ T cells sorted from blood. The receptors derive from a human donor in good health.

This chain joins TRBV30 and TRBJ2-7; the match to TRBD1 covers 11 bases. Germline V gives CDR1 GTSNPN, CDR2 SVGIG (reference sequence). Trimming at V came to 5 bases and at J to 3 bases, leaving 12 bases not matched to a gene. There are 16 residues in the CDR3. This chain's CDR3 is CAWVPPRDRGNYEQYF. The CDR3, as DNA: TGTGCCTGGGTCCCCCCCCGGGACAGGGGGAACTACGAGCAGTACTTC.

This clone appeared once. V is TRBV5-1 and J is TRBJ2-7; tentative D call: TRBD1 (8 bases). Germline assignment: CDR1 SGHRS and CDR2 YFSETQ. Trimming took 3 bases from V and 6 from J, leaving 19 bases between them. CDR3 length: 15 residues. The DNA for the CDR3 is TGCGCCAGCAGCTCGAGGACAGGGACTATTCGCGAGCAGTACTTC. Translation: CASSSRTGTIREQYF. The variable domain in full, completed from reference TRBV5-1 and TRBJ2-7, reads KAGVTQTPRYLIKTRGQQVTLSCSPISGHRSVSWYQQTPGQGLQFLFEYFSETQRNKGNFPGRFSGRQFSNSRSEMNVSTLELGDSALYLCASSSRTGTIREQYFGPGTRLTVT.

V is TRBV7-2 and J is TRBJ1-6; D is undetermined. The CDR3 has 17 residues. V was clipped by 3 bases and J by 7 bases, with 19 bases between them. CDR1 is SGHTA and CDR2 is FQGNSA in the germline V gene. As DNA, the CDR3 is TGTGCCAGCAGCTTGCTTGCCAGACCGAATCGGAATTCACCCCTCCACTTT. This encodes CASSLLARPNRNSPLHF.

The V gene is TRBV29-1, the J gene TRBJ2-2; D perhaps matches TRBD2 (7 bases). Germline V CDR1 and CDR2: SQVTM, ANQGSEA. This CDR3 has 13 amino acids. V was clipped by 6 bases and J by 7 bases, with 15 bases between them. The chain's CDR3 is CSVQRGGGGELFF. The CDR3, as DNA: TGCAGCGTCCAAAGGGGGGGAGGCGGGGAGCTGTTTTTT.

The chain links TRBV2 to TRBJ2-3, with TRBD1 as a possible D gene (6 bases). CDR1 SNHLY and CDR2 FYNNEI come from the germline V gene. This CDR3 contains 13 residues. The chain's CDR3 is CVSTGLSTDTQYF. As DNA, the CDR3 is TGTGTCTCAACAGGGCTTAGCACAGATACGCAGTATTTT.

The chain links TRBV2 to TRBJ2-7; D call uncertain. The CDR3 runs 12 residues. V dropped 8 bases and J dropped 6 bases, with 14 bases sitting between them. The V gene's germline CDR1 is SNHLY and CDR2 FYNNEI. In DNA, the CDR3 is TGTGCCAGCCTCCTTCAGGATCCCGAGCAGTACTTC. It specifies CASLLQDPEQYF.

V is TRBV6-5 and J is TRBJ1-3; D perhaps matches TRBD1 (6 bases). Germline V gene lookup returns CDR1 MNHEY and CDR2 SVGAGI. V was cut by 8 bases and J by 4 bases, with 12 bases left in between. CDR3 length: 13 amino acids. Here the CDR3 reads CASGRGGGNTIYF. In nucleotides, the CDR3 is TGTGCCAGCGGCAGGGGAGGCGGAAACACCATATATTTT.

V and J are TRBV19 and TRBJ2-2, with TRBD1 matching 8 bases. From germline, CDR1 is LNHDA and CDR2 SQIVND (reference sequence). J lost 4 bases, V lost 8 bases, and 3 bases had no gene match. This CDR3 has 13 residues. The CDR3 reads CASRTGFTGELFF. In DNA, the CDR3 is TGTGCCAGTCGGACAGGGTTCACCGGGGAGCTGTTTTTT.

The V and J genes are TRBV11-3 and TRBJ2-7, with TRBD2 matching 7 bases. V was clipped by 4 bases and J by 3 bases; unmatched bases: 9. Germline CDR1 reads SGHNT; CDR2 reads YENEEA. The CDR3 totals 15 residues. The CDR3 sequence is CASSSYSGADYEQYF. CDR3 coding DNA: TGTGCCAGCAGCTCCTACAGCGGGGCCGACTACGAGCAGTACTTC.

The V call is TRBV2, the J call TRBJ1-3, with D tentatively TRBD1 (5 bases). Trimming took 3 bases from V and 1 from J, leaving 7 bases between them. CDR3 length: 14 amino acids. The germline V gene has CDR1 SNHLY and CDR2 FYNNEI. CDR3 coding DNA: TGTGCCAGCAGTGACCAGGGTTCTGGAAACACCATATATTTT. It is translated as CASSDQGSGNTIYF.

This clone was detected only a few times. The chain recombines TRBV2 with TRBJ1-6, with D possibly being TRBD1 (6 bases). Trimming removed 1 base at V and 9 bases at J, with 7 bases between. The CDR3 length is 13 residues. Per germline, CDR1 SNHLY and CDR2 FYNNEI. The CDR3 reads CASSEEGGSPLHF. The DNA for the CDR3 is TGTGCCAGCAGTGAAGAGGGGGGTTCACCCCTCCACTTT.

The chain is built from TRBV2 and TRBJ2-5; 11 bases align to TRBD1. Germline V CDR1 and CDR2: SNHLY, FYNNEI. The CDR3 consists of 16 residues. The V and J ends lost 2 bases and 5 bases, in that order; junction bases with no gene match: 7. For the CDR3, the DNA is TGTGCCAGCAGTGAACCGGACAGGGGGCGCGACGAGACCCAGTACTTC. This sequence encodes CASSEPDRGRDETQYF.

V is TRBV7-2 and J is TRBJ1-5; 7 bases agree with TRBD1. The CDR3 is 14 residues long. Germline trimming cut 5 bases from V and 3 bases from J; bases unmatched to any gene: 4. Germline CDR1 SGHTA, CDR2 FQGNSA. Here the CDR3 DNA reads TGTGCCAGCAGCATCGACAGGGTCAATCAGCCCCAGCATTTT. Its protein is CASSIDRVNQPQHF.

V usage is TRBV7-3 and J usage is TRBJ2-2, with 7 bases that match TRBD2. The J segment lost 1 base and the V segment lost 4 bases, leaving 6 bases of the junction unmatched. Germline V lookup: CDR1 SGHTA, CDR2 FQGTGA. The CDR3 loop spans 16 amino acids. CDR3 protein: CASSSLAGMNTGELFF. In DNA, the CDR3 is TGTGCCAGCAGCTCCTTAGCGGGCATGAACACCGGGGAGCTGTTTTTT.

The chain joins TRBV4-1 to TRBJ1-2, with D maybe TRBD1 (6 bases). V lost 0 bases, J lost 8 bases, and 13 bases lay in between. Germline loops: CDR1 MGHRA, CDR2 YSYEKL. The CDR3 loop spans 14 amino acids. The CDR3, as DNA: TGCGCCAGCAGCCAAGAGGGACAAACCAACGGCTACACCTTC. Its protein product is CASSQEGQTNGYTF.

The CDR3 sequence: CASSLGQPREQFF. CDR3 coding DNA: TGTGCCAGCAGCTTGGGCCAGCCAAGGGAGCAGTTCTTC. The V gene is TRBV5-6, the J gene TRBJ2-1; D is unresolved. V shed 0 bases and J shed 10 bases, with 11 bases lying between them. This CDR3 region has 13 residues. Per the germline V gene, CDR1 is SGHDT and CDR2 is YYEEEE.